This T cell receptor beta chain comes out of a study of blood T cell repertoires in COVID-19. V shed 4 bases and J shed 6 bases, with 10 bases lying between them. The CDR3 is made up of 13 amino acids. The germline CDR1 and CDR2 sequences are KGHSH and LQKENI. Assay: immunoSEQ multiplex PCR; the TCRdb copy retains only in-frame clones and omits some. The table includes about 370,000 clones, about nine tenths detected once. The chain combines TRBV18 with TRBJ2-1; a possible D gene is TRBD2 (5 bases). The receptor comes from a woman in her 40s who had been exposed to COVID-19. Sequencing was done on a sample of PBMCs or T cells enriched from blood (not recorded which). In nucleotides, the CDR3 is TGTGCCAGCTCACACGGACTGCCCAATGAGCAGTTCTTC. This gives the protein CASSHGLPNEQFF.